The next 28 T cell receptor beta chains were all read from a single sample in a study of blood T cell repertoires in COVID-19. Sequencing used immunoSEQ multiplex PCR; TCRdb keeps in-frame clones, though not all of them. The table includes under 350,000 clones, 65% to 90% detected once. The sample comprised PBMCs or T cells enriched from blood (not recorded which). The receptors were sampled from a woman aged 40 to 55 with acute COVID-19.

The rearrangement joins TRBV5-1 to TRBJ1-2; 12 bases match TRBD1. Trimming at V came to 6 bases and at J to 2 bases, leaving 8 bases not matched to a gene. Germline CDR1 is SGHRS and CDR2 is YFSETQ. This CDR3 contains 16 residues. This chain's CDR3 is CASTFGTGGMNYGYTF. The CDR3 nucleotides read TGCGCCAGCACCTTCGGGACAGGGGGCATGAACTATGGCTACACCTTC.

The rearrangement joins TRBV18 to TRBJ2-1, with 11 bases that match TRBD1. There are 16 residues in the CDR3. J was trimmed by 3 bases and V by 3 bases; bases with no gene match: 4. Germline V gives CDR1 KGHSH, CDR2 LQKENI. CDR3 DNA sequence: TGTGCCAGCTCACCCTCCGGGACAGGGGGCTACAATGAGCAGTTCTTC. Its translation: CASSPSGTGGYNEQFF.

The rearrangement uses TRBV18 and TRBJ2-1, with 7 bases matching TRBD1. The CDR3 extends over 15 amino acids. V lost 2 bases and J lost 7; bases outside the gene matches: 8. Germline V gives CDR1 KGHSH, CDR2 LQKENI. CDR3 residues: CASSPGEGARNEQFF. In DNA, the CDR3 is TGTGCCAGCTCACCAGGAGAGGGGGCGCGAAATGAGCAGTTCTTC.

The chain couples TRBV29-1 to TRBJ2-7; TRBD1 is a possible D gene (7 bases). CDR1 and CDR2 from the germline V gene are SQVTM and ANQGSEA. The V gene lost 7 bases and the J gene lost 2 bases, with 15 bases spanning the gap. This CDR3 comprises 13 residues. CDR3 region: CSARGTATYEQYF. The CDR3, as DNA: TGCAGCGCCCGGGGGACAGCTACCTACGAGCAGTACTTC.

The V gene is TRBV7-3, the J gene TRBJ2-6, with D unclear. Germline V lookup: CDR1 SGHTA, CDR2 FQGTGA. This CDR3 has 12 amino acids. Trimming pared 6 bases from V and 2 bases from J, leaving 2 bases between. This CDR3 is CASSTGANVLTF. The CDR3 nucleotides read TGTGCCAGCAGTACTGGGGCCAACGTCCTGACTTTC.

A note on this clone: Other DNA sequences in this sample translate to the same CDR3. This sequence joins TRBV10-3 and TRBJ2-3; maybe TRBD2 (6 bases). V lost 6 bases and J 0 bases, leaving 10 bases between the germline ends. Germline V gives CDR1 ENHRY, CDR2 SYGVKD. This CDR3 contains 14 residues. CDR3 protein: CAIRKAGSTDTQYF. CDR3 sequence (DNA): TGTGCCATCAGGAAGGCGGGGAGCACAGATACGCAGTATTTT.

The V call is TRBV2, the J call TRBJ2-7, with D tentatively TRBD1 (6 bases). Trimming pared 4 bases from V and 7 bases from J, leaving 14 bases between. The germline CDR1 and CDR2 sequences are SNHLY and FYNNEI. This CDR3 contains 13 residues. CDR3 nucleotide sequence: TGTGCCAGCAGTGGGAAGGGGGTCGGAGAGCAGTACTTC. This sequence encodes CASSGKGVGEQYF.

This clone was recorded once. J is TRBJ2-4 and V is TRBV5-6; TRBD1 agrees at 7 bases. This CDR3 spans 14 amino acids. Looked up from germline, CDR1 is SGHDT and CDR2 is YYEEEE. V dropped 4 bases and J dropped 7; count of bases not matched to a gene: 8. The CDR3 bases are TGTGCCAGCAGCCGCCGGGGACAGATGAACATTCAGTACTTC. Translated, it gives CASSRRGQMNIQYF.

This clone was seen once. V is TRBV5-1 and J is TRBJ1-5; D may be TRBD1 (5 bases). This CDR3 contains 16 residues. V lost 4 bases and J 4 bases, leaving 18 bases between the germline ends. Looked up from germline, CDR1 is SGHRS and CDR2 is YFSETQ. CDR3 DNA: TGCGCCAGCAGCCCGGGGGACGGACCCATAAATCAGCCCCAGCATTTT. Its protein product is CASSPGDGPINQPQHF.

CDR3: CASSRGLAGVGNTGELFF. Here the CDR3 DNA reads TGTGCCAGCAGCCGGGGACTAGCGGGAGTGGGGAACACCGGGGAGCTGTTTTTT. The genes are TRBV5-4 and TRBJ2-2; 14 positions match TRBD2. Germline CDR1 and CDR2: SGHNT and YYREEE (reference sequence). This CDR3 has 18 amino acids. Germline trimming cut 4 bases from V and 1 base from J; bases unmatched to any gene: 6. Full variable domain (remainder filled in from reference TRBV5-4 and TRBJ2-2): ETGVTQSPTHLIKTRGQQVTLRCSSQSGHNTVSWYQQALGQGPQFIFQYYREEENGRGNFPPRFSGLQFPNYSSELNVNALELDDSALYLCASSRGLAGVGNTGELFFGEGSRLTVL.

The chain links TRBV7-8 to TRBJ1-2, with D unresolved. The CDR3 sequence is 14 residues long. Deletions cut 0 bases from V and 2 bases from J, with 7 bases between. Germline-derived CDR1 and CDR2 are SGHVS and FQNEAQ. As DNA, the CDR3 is TGTGCCAGCAGCTTAGCTACCGGGAACTATGGCTACACCTTC. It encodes CASSLATGNYGYTF.

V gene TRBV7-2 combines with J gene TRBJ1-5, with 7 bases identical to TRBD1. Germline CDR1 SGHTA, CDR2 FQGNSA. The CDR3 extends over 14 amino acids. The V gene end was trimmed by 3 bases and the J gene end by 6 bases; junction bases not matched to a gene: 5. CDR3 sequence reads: CASSLRQGGQPQHF. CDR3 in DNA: TGTGCCAGCAGCTTGAGACAGGGTGGTCAGCCCCAGCATTTT. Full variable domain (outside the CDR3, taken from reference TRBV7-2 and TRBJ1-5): GAGVSQSPSNKVTEKGKDVELRCDPISGHTALYWYRQSLGQGLEFLIYFQGNSAPDKSGLPSDRFSAERTGGSVSTLTIQRTQQEDSAVYLCASSLRQGGQPQHFGDGTRLSIL.

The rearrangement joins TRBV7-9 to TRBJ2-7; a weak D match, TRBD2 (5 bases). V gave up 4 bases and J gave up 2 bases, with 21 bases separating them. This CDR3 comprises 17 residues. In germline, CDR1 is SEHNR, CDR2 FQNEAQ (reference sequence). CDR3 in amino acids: CASSWTRSTNLPYEQYF. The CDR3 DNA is TGTGCCAGCAGCTGGACTCGATCAACTAACTTGCCCTACGAGCAGTACTTC. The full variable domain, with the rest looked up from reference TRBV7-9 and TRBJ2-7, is DTGVSQNPRHKITKRGQNVTFRCDPISEHNRLYWYRQTLGQGPEFLTYFQNEAQLEKSRLLSDRFSAERPKGSFSTLEIQRTEQGDSAMYLCASSWTRSTNLPYEQYFGPGTRLTVT.

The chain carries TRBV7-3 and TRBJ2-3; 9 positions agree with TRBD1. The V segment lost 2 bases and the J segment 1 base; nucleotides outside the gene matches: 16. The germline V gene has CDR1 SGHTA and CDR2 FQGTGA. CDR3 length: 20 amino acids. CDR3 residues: CASSLRRPGQGFLRTDTQYF. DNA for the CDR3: TGTGCCAGCAGCTTACGGCGTCCGGGACAGGGATTTCTTCGCACAGATACGCAGTATTTT.

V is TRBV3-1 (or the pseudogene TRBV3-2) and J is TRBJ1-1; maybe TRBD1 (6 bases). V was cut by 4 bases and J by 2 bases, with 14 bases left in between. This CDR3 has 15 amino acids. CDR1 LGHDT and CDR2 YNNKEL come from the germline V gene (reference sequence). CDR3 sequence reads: CASSPRAGENTEAFF. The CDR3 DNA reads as TGTGCCAGCAGCCCTCGGGCAGGGGAAAACACTGAAGCTTTCTTT.

This chain's CDR3 is CASSPSPGQGGYGYTF. In DNA form, the CDR3 reads TGCGCCAGCAGCCCAAGCCCGGGACAGGGAGGCTATGGCTACACCTTC. The chain is built from TRBV4-3 and TRBJ1-2; 9 bases map to TRBD1. This CDR3 has 16 amino acids. V dropped 4 bases and J dropped 4; count of bases not matched to a gene: 10. Germline CDR1 LGHNA, CDR2 YSLEER.

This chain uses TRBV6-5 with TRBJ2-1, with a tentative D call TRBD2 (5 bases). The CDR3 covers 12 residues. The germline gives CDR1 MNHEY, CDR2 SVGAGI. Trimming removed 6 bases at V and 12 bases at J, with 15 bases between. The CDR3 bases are TGTGCCAGCAGCCCCGCAGGAGGCCGGCAGTTCTTC. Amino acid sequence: CASSPAGGRQFF.

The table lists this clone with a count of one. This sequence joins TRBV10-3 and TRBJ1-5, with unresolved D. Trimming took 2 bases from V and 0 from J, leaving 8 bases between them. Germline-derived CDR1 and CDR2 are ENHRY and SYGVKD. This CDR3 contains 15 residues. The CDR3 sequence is CAISEEKSSNQPQHF. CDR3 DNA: TGTGCCATCAGTGAGGAGAAATCTAGCAATCAGCCCCAGCATTTT.

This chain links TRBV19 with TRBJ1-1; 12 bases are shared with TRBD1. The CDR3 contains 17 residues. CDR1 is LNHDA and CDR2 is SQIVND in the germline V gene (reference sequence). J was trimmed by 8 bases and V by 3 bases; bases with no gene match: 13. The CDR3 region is CASSMGTGGPSRPEAFF. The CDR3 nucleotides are TGTGCCAGTAGTATGGGGACAGGGGGCCCCTCCCGTCCAGAAGCTTTCTTT.

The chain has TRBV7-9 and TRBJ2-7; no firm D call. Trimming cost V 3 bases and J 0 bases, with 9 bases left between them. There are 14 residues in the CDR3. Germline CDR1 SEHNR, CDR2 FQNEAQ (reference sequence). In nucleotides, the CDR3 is TGTGCCAGCAGCTTCCCAGGAAGCTCCTACGAGCAGTACTTC. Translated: CASSFPGSSYEQYF.

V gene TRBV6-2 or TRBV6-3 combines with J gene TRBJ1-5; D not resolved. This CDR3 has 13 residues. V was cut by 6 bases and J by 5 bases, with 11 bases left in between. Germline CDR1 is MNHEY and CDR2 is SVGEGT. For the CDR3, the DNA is TGTGCCAGCAGCACCAGAGCGGATCAGCCCCAGCATTTT. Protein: CASSTRADQPQHF.

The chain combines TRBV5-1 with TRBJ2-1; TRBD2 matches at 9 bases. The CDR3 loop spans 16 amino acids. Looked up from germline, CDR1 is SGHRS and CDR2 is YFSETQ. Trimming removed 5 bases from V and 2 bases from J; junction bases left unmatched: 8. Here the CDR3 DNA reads TGCGCCAGCAGTCCGACTAGCGGAGATCCCTACAATGAGCAGTTCTTC. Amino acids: CASSPTSGDPYNEQFF.

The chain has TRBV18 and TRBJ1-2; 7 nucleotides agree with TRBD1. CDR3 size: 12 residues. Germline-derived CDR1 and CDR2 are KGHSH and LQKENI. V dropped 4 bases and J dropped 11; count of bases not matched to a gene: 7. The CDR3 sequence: CASSLRTGDYTF. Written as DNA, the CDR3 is TGTGCCAGCTCACTGCGGACAGGAGATTACACCTTC.

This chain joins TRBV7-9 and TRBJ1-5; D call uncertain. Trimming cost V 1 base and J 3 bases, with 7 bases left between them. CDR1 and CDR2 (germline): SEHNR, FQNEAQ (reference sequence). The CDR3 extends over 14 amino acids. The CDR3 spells CASSLDGVNQPQHF. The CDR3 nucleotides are TGTGCCAGCAGCTTAGACGGGGTCAATCAGCCCCAGCATTTT.

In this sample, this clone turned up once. In DNA form, the CDR3 reads TGTGCCAGCAGTGAATACCCTTTTTATGGCTACACCTTC. Translation: CASSEYPFYGYTF. This rearrangement joins TRBV25-1 to TRBJ1-2; the D is unclear. V was clipped by 0 bases and J by 5 bases, with 7 bases between them. From germline, CDR1 is MGHDK and CDR2 SYGVNS. CDR3 length equals 13 residues.

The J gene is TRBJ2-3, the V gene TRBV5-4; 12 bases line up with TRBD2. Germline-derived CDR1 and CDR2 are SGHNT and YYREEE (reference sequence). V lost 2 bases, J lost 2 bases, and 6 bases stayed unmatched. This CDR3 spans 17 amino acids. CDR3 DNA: TGTGCCAGCAGCTTAGATCTAGCGGGGGGGGTCACAGATACGCAGTATTTT. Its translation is CASSLDLAGGVTDTQYF.

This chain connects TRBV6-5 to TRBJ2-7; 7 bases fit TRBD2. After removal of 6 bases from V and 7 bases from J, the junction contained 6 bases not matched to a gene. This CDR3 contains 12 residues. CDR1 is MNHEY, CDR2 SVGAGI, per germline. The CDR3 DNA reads TGTGCCAGCAGCCGAACTAGCGAAGAGCAGTACTTC. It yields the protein CASSRTSEEQYF.

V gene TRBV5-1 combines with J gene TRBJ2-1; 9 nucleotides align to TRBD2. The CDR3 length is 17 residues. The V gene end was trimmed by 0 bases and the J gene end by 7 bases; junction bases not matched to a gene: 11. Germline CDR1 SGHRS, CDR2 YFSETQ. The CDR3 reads CASSLGLVAGVLNEQFF. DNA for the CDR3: TGCGCCAGCAGCTTGGGGTTAGTAGCGGGAGTTCTAAATGAGCAGTTCTTC.